One sample yielded the 18 T cell receptor beta chains listed below, sequenced in a study of T cell clones after liver transplantation. Data came from immunoSEQ multiplex PCR; TCRdb stores just in-frame clones and leaves some out. The sample has around 110,000 clones; 90% are singletons. Sequenced here: CD4+ T cells from blood, sampled 12 months after liver transplant. Every receptor here comes from a human patient who received a liver transplant. These T cells may partly come from the graft donor.

The chain carries TRBV4-2 and TRBJ2-1; no clear D gene. The CDR3 has 12 amino acids. CDR1 and CDR2 (germline): LGHNA, YNFKEQ. Trimming took 1 base from V and 7 from J, leaving 5 bases between them. The CDR3 region has the DNA TGTGCCAGCAGCCAAGTTCCAAATGAGCAGTTCTTC. This encodes CASSQVPNEQFF.

This clone turned up a few times. This chain connects TRBV11-2 to TRBJ1-2; D gene uncertain. The V gene's germline CDR1 is SGHAT and CDR2 FQNNGV. The germline V and J ends were trimmed by 4 bases and 5 bases, with 11 bases remaining between them. The CDR3 has 13 residues. The CDR3: CASSSPRRYGYTF. As DNA, the CDR3 is TGTGCCAGCAGCTCCCCCCGGCGGTATGGCTACACCTTC.

A single count supports this clone. The rearrangement links TRBV19 to TRBJ1-2, with a possible D match to TRBD1 (6 bases). Germline loops: CDR1 LNHDA, CDR2 SQIVND (reference sequence). CDR3 size: 16 residues. The germline V and J ends were trimmed by 5 bases and 10 bases, with 26 bases remaining between them. CDR3 protein: CASSPRGRGDGHDYTF. The CDR3 DNA sequence: TGTGCCAGTAGTCCCCGTGGCAGGGGTGACGGTCACGACTACACCTTC.

The rearrangement uses TRBV7-9 and TRBJ1-1; 8 bases line up with TRBD1. Germline V gives CDR1 SEHNR, CDR2 FQNEAQ (reference sequence). With 5 bases clipped from V and 4 bases from J, the junction kept 9 bases outside the gene matches. The CDR3 is 15 residues long. The CDR3 loop reads CASSLGGQGGTEAFF. The CDR3 DNA is TGTGCCAGCAGCCTCGGAGGACAGGGCGGCACTGAAGCTTTCTTT.

The rearrangement links TRBV28 to TRBJ2-5, with 11 bases fitting TRBD1. Germline V gene sequence: CDR1 MDHEN, CDR2 SYDVKM. V lost 4 bases to trimming and J lost 4 bases; unmatched junction nucleotides: 8. The CDR3 extends over 16 amino acids. CDR3 bases: TGTGCCAGCAGTTCACCGGGACAGGGGGTTTCAGAGACCCAGTACTTC. Amino acid sequence: CASSSPGQGVSETQYF. Complete variable domain (other parts from reference TRBV28 and TRBJ2-5): DVKVTQSSRYLVKRTGEKVFLECVQDMDHENMFWYRQDPGLGLRLIYFSYDVKMKEKGDIPEGYSVSREKKERFSLILESASTNQTSMYLCASSSPGQGVSETQYFGPGTRLLVL.

The sample holds one count of this clone. This chain joins TRBV18 and TRBJ2-3; 12 bases match TRBD1. Trimming took 0 bases from V and 6 from J; bases not matched to a gene: 4. The CDR3 runs 16 residues. Per germline, CDR1 KGHSH and CDR2 LQKENI. The DNA of the CDR3 is TGTGCCAGCTCACCACCGGGACAGGGGGCGCAGGATACGCAGTATTTT. It codes for CASSPPGQGAQDTQYF.

The chain joins TRBV6-4 to TRBJ2-2, with 10 bases identical to TRBD2. The ends lost 7 bases at V and 6 bases at J; junction bases unmatched: 14. CDR3 length: 17 residues. Germline-derived CDR1 and CDR2 are MRHNA and SNTAGT. The CDR3 loop reads CASNASTRTSGPGELFF. CDR3 bases: TGTGCCAGCAATGCGAGTACAAGGACTAGCGGCCCCGGGGAGCTGTTTTTT.

The V and J genes are TRBV6-5 and TRBJ2-3, with TRBD1 as a possible D gene (6 bases). Trimming took off 6 bases at V and 5 bases at J, with 18 bases between the two ends. The CDR3 is 15 amino acids. From germline, CDR1 is MNHEY and CDR2 SVGAGI. CDR3 sequence reads: CASRRGQWILDTQYF. DNA of the CDR3: TGTGCCAGCAGAAGAGGACAGTGGATTCTAGATACGCAGTATTTT.

The J gene is TRBJ2-5, the V gene TRBV5-1, with D maybe TRBD2 (6 bases). V was cut by 3 bases and J by 5 bases, with 11 bases left in between. The CDR3 totals 13 residues. Germline V gene sequence: CDR1 SGHRS, CDR2 YFSETQ. The CDR3 nucleotides read TGCGCCAGCAGCTCGTTAGCGGAGGAGACCCAGTACTTC. Translation gives CASSSLAEETQYF.

The chain links TRBV4-2 to TRBJ2-7; the match to TRBD1 covers 10 bases. The CDR3 extends over 15 amino acids. Losses at the gene ends were 4 bases for V and 6 bases for J; bases not matched to a gene: 9. Germline assignment: CDR1 LGHNA and CDR2 YNFKEQ. The CDR3 is CASSLSGQGMGEQYF. CDR3 nucleotide sequence: TGTGCCAGCAGCCTGTCGGGACAGGGGATGGGCGAGCAGTACTTC.

The chain recombines TRBV11-3 with TRBJ2-7; D tentatively fits TRBD1 or TRBD2 (5 bases each). Looked up from germline, CDR1 is SGHNT and CDR2 is YENEEA. The CDR3 has 18 residues. V was cut by 1 base and J by 2 bases, with 21 bases left in between. The CDR3 DNA sequence: TGTGCCAGCAGCTTAGGAGTTGGGGGTACGGGAATACCCTACGAGCAGTACTTC. Its translation: CASSLGVGGTGIPYEQYF.

The chain employs TRBV6-5 and TRBJ2-3; 12 bases fit TRBD2. The CDR3 runs to 16 residues. From germline, CDR1 is MNHEY and CDR2 SVGAGI. J lost 5 bases, V lost 4 bases, and 7 bases had no gene match. CDR3 amino acids: CASSSPTSGGKDTQYF. CDR3 nucleotides: TGTGCCAGCAGTTCTCCGACTAGCGGGGGTAAAGATACGCAGTATTTT.

The chain has TRBV5-6 and TRBJ1-5; maybe TRBD1 (5 bases). The CDR3 contains 14 residues. Germline V gene lookup returns CDR1 SGHDT and CDR2 YYEEEE. The V and J ends lost 4 bases and 4 bases respectively, with 12 bases between them. This CDR3 reads CASSLQGLNQPQHF. The CDR3 DNA reads TGTGCCAGCAGCCTTCAGGGTCTTAATCAGCCCCAGCATTTT.

CDR3 sequence: CASSLGTGGSTDTQYF. CDR3 sequence (DNA): TGCGCCAGCAGCTTGGGGACAGGGGGGAGCACAGATACGCAGTATTTT. The J gene is TRBJ2-3, the V gene TRBV5-1; 10 nucleotides agree with TRBD1. Trimming cost V 0 bases and J 0 bases; bases outside gene matches: 1. Germline V gene sequence: CDR1 SGHRS, CDR2 YFSETQ. CDR3 length: 16 residues.

Only a few counts were recorded for this clone. This chain joins TRBV15 and TRBJ1-2; D is possibly TRBD1 (6 bases). The CDR3 extends over 15 amino acids. Looked up from germline, CDR1 is LNHNV and CDR2 is YYDKDF (reference sequence). The V end lost 7 bases, the J end lost 7 bases, and 22 bases lay between the germline ends. The CDR3 sequence: CATKAGEGFRGGYTF. For the CDR3, the DNA is TGTGCCACCAAAGCAGGGGAAGGGTTTAGAGGTGGCTACACCTTC. The full variable domain, completed using reference TRBV15 and TRBJ1-2, is DAMVIQNPRYQVTQFGKPVTLSCSQTLNHNVMYWYQQKSSQAPKLLFHYYDKDFNNEADTPDNFQSRRPNTSFCFLDIRSPGLGDTAMYLCATKAGEGFRGGYTFGSGTRLTVV.

V is TRBV5-4 and J is TRBJ2-1, with TRBD2 identical over 9 bases. Germline values: CDR1 SGHNT, CDR2 YYREEE (reference sequence). The CDR3 is 17 amino acids. V was pared by 1 base and J by 6 bases, with 11 bases of the junction left unmatched. CDR3 sequence: CASSLFLGGRASNEQFF. CDR3 nucleotides: TGTGCCAGCAGCTTGTTTTTGGGCGGGAGGGCCTCCAATGAGCAGTTCTTC.

The chain employs TRBV27 and TRBJ1-5, with 8 bases that match TRBD1. Germline V gives CDR1 MNHEY, CDR2 SMNVEV (reference sequence). Germline trimming cut 8 bases from V and 4 bases from J; bases unmatched to any gene: 7. This CDR3 is 14 amino acids long. Here the CDR3 reads CASSGQGANQPQHF. The CDR3 bases are TGTGCCAGCTCTGGACAGGGCGCAAATCAGCCCCAGCATTTT.

The V gene is TRBV11-1, the J gene TRBJ1-2; D gene unclear. Trimming shortened V by 0 bases and J by 5 bases, and 10 bases separated the two germline ends. The CDR3 has 14 residues. In germline, CDR1 is SGHAT, CDR2 FQDESV (reference sequence). The CDR3 loop is CASSLAGTNYGYTF. CDR3 in DNA: TGTGCCAGCAGCTTAGCAGGAACAAATTATGGCTACACCTTC.